This T cell receptor gamma chain is from a study of γδ T cells in repeated Plasmodium falciparum infection. General study results and limits: Repeated controlled infections reportedly drove waves of new clonotype selection in Vdelta2-negative, mostly Vdelta1+, gammadelta repertoires. Vgamma9/Vdelta2+ T cells showed a stable polyclonal repertoire with shared TCRgamma sequences.

This clone has ten or more counts. The antigen is not known. A much larger clone differs by one base, so this may be a read error. TCRdb reprocessed the multiplex PCR reads through CATT. Here the sample spans approximately 26,000 gamma-chain clones, 3% being singletons. Vgamma9/Vdelta2+ and Vdelta2-negative gammadelta T cells were flow-sorted from PBMC for bulk sequencing. The J segment lost 0 bases and the V segment lost 0 bases, leaving 5 bases of the junction unmatched. Per the germline V gene, CDR1 is VTNTFY and CDR2 is YDVSTARD (reference sequence). The CDR3 loop spans 15 amino acids. Sequencing used gamma-delta T cells from blood. This sequence joins TRGV3 and TRGJ1 or TRGJ2. The TCR was taken from a pool of human donors (malaria-infected and uninfected, not separated). The CDR3 sequence: CATWDRPANYYKKLF. DNA of the CDR3: TGTGCCACCTGGGACAGGCCGGCGAATTATTATAAGAAACTCTTT.